This T cell receptor beta chain was sequenced for a study of cytomegalovirus exposure and HLA in healthy donors. Study conclusions and caveats: Information on immune exposure was restricted to one variable (CMV serostatus).

It was with 60 Vbeta and 13 Jbeta primers that the PCR ran. The repertoire was sequenced with immunoSEQ multiplex PCR; TCRdb's copy has only in-frame clones and lacks some. The repertoire includes roughly 220,000 clones, approximately 85% of them detected once, and less than 3% sits in the top ten. V dropped 0 bases and J dropped 2; count of bases not matched to a gene: 3. The germline gives CDR1 SGHRS, CDR2 YFSETQ. The CDR3 consists of 15 residues. This clone came up a few times. Its specificity is unknown. Sequences were obtained from PBMCs. The receptor comes from a woman aged 40 to 50 in good health and CMV-seronegative. The chain carries TRBV5-1 and TRBJ2-3, with 7 bases that match TRBD1. The CDR3 spells CASSLGQGSTDTQYF. The CDR3 coding sequence is TGCGCCAGCAGCTTGGGACAGGGCTCCACAGATACGCAGTATTTT.